Each of the 20 T cell receptor beta chains below was sequenced from the same sample in a study of blood T cell repertoires in COVID-19. The method was immunoSEQ multiplex PCR; TCRdb's version includes in-frame clones alone and lacks a portion of them. The sample contains approximately 160,000 clones, over 80% of which appear only once. Sequenced: peripheral blood. These receptors came from a woman over 75 with active or convalescent COVID-19.

This clone was recorded once. This chain connects TRBV6-2 or TRBV6-3 to TRBJ2-7, with 13 bases identical to TRBD2. This CDR3 comprises 21 residues. With V trimmed by 0 bases and J by 0 bases, 14 bases remained unmatched. Germline-derived CDR1 and CDR2 are MNHEY and SVGEGT. CDR3 sequence reads: CASSYSTRLLAGGFSSYEQYF. CDR3 DNA: TGTGCCAGCAGTTACTCGACACGGCTACTAGCGGGGGGGTTTAGCTCCTACGAGCAGTACTTC.

DNA for the CDR3: TGCGCCAGCAGCCAGGAACCGGCCGGTGCGGGGTATTTT. It is translated as CASSQEPAGAGYF. The chain is built from TRBV4-1 and TRBJ2-3, with a possible D match to TRBD2 (5 bases). Germline V gives CDR1 MGHRA, CDR2 YSYEKL. The CDR3 is 13 residues long. Trimming shortened V by 3 bases and J by 14 bases, and 18 bases separated the two germline ends.

This clone was observed a single time. The genes are TRBV3-1 (or the pseudogene TRBV3-2) and TRBJ1-5; D remains unclear. CDR1 and CDR2 (germline): LGHDT, YNNKEL (reference sequence). Trimming stripped 1 base from V and 7 bases from J, with 11 bases between. This CDR3 comprises 14 residues. The CDR3 nucleotides are TGTGCCAGCAGCCAAGGCGGGGAAGGGCAGCCCCAGCATTTT. Protein product: CASSQGGEGQPQHF.

The rearrangement uses TRBV7-2 and TRBJ2-5; maybe TRBD1 (7 bases). The V gene lost 3 bases and the J gene lost 4 bases, with 18 bases spanning the gap. There are 16 residues in the CDR3. From germline, CDR1 is SGHTA and CDR2 FQGNSA. The CDR3 protein is CASSLGAGGPRETQYF. DNA of the CDR3: TGTGCCAGCAGCTTGGGGGCAGGGGGGCCCCGAGAGACCCAGTACTTC.

The chain recombines TRBV6-1 with TRBJ2-6; tentative D call: TRBD2 (6 bases). Trimming removed 1 base at V and 4 bases at J, with 8 bases between. The CDR3 covers 15 residues. Looked up from germline, CDR1 is MNHNS and CDR2 is SASEGT. The CDR3 DNA is TGTGCCAGCAGTGAAGTGGGAGGAGGGGCCAACGTCCTGACTTTC. Translating gives CASSEVGGGANVLTF.

The genes are TRBV2 and TRBJ1-2, with a weak D call TRBD1 (5 bases). V was pared by 1 base and J by 5 bases, with 11 bases between. The CDR3 totals 14 residues. Germline V gene sequence: CDR1 SNHLY, CDR2 FYNNEI. The CDR3 DNA reads TGTGCCAGCAGTGAAGGCAGGGAGGAATATGGCTACACCTTC. Amino acids: CASSEGREEYGYTF.

About this clone: A much larger clone lies a single base off, so this may be a read error. This chain connects TRBV6-5 to TRBJ1-1; D perhaps matches TRBD1 (5 bases). Trimming pared 2 bases from V and 1 base from J, leaving 5 bases between. The CDR3 runs 13 residues. In germline, CDR1 is MNHEY, CDR2 SVGAGI. CDR3: CASSYQGNTEAFF. The CDR3, as DNA: TGTGCCAGCAGTTACCAGGGGAACACTGAAGCTTTCTTT.

Remarks on this clone: The same CDR3 is also encoded by other DNA sequences in this sample. This chain connects TRBV9 to TRBJ2-5; TRBD2 matches at 10 bases. V dropped 0 bases and J dropped 2; count of bases not matched to a gene: 4. The germline V gene has CDR1 SGDLS and CDR2 YYNGEE. The CDR3 totals 16 residues. The CDR3 DNA is TGTGCCAGCAGCGTAGGCCTAGCGGGAGCGCAAGAGACCCAGTACTTC. Its protein is CASSVGLAGAQETQYF.

The chain employs TRBV2 and TRBJ1-2; maybe TRBD1 (5 bases). The CDR3 totals 16 residues. Germline-derived CDR1 and CDR2 are SNHLY and FYNNEI. Trimming left V 2 bases short and J 0 bases short, with 13 bases between. In DNA, the CDR3 is TGTGCCAGCAGTGAACCCGGGGCGGGGGCTAACTATGGCTACACCTTC. This codes for CASSEPGAGANYGYTF.

This clone was counted a single time. V usage is TRBV29-1 and J usage is TRBJ1-1; D might be TRBD1 (5 bases). Deletions cut 4 bases from V and 1 base from J, with 16 bases between. The CDR3 spans 15 residues. CDR1 is SQVTM, CDR2 ANQGSEA, per germline. The CDR3 DNA reads as TGCAGCGTTGGAACCACCCCAGGACAGAACACTGAAGCTTTCTTT. Its translation is CSVGTTPGQNTEAFF.

The chain couples TRBV12-3 or TRBV12-4 to TRBJ1-2; maybe TRBD1 (5 bases). Trimming took 5 bases from V and 1 from J, leaving 8 bases between them. The CDR3 length is 13 residues. CDR3 residues: CASSLQVNYGYTF. The CDR3 coding sequence is TGTGCCAGCAGTCTACAGGTTAACTATGGCTACACCTTC.

CDR3 sequence (DNA): TGTGCCAGTAGTAAGGACACCCAAGGAAACTATGGCTACACCTTC. As protein: CASSKDTQGNYGYTF. The chain is built from TRBV19 and TRBJ1-2, with a weak D call TRBD1 (5 bases). V was cut by 4 bases and J by 2 bases, with 14 bases left in between. This CDR3 contains 15 residues. Germline CDR1 is LNHDA and CDR2 is SQIVND (reference sequence). Filled out from reference TRBV19 and TRBJ1-2, the complete variable domain reads DGGITQSPKYLFRKEGQNVTLSCEQNLNHDAMYWYRQDPGQGLRLIYYSQIVNDFQKGDIAEGYSVSREKKESFPLTVTSAQKNPTAFYLCASSKDTQGNYGYTFGSGTRLTVV.

The chain uses TRBV2 and TRBJ1-1; D gene uncertain. CDR1 and CDR2 from the germline V gene are SNHLY and FYNNEI. The length of the CDR3 is 13 residues. The germline V and J ends were trimmed by 7 bases and 1 base, with 10 bases remaining between them. The CDR3: CASNPTPNTEAFF. CDR3 DNA sequence: TGTGCCAGCAACCCGACACCGAACACTGAAGCTTTCTTT.

This chain links TRBV5-1 with TRBJ1-1; D might be TRBD1 (5 bases). The germline V gene has CDR1 SGHRS and CDR2 YFSETQ. V was cut by 3 bases and J by 6 bases, with 12 bases left in between. The CDR3 has 13 residues. CDR3 residues: CASSWEGEPEAFF. The CDR3 region has the DNA TGCGCCAGCAGCTGGGAAGGGGAACCTGAAGCTTTCTTT.

This clone was seen a single time. This chain joins TRBV12-3 or TRBV12-4 and TRBJ1-2, with TRBD1 identical over 7 bases. The CDR3 extends over 13 amino acids. V trimming: 6 bases; J trimming: 4 bases; junction bases outside the gene matches: 5. This CDR3 reads CASSPGTVYGYTF. Here the CDR3 DNA reads TGTGCCAGCAGCCCGGGGACAGTCTATGGCTACACCTTC.

Comment on this clone: An end of the junction does not agree with germline; a read error may underlie this. The J gene is TRBJ2-2, the V gene TRBV7-7, with TRBD1 identical over 7 bases. The CDR3 is 15 amino acids. The germline V gene has CDR1 SSHAT and CDR2 FNYEAQ (reference sequence). CDR3 coding DNA: TGTGCTAGCAGCTCCACAGGGGCGAACACCGGGGAGCTGTTTTTT. Protein sequence: CASSSTGANTGELFF.

J is TRBJ2-3 and V is TRBV10-2; no definite D call. The CDR3 is 15 amino acids. CDR1 and CDR2 from the germline V gene are WSHSY and SAAADI. Between the trimmed V and J ends, which lost 3 bases and 2 bases, there was a span of 12 bases. This chain's CDR3 is CASSERGVVTDTQYF. The CDR3 nucleotides read TGCGCCAGCAGTGAACGAGGAGTCGTCACAGATACGCAGTATTTT.

V and J are TRBV6-5 and TRBJ1-5; D perhaps matches TRBD1 (6 bases). The germline gives CDR1 MNHEY, CDR2 SVGAGI. The CDR3 consists of 15 residues. Between the trimmed V and J ends, which lost 6 bases and 3 bases, there was a span of 15 bases. The CDR3: CASSGMTGANQPQHF. The CDR3 DNA reads as TGTGCCAGCAGCGGTATGACAGGAGCCAATCAGCCCCAGCATTTT.

The CDR3 reads CASSKEAGYGYTF. The CDR3, as DNA: TGTGCCAGCAGCAAAGAGGCAGGCTATGGCTACACCTTC. The V gene is TRBV21-1, the J gene TRBJ1-2; the DNA was not used to check the table's D call, TRBD1. TRBV21-1 is recorded as a pseudogene. The CDR3 length is 13 residues.

The gene calls are TRBV19 and TRBJ1-3, with 8 bases fitting TRBD1. In germline, CDR1 is LNHDA, CDR2 SQIVND (reference sequence). This CDR3 is built from 15 residues. The V segment lost 4 bases and the J segment 0 bases; nucleotides outside the gene matches: 2. The CDR3 spells CASSNTGGSGNTIYF. The CDR3 DNA reads TGTGCCAGTAGTAATACAGGGGGCTCTGGAAACACCATATATTTT.